The 26 T cell receptor beta chains in this list originate from one sample, sequenced in a study of cytomegalovirus exposure and HLA in healthy donors. The PCR employed 60 Vbeta primers together with 13 Jbeta primers. TCRdb's table, derived via immunoSEQ multiplex PCR, lists solely in-frame clones and lacks some. The sample shows about 240,000 clones, 81% of them seen only once. The material sequenced was PBMCs. The receptors were sampled from an older woman in good health and CMV-seropositive.

V gene TRBV13 combines with J gene TRBJ2-7; D call uncertain. The CDR3 has 14 residues. CDR1 PRHDT and CDR2 FYEKMQ come from the germline V gene (reference sequence). V lost 0 bases to trimming and J lost 6 bases, with 12 bases between them. This CDR3 is CASSLGSRSSEQYF. The CDR3, as DNA: TGTGCCAGCAGCTTAGGTAGCAGAAGCTCCGAGCAGTACTTC. The entire variable domain, with the rest obtained from reference TRBV13 and TRBJ2-7, is as follows: AAGVIQSPRHLIKEKRETATLKCYPIPRHDTVYWYQQGPGQDPQFLISFYEKMQSDKGSIPDRFSAQQFSDYHSELNMSSLELGDSALYFCASSLGSRSSEQYFGPGTRLTVT.

The chain recombines TRBV14 with TRBJ1-1; 7 nucleotides match TRBD1. V shed 1 base and J 3 bases; nucleotides not matched to a gene: 8. CDR1 is SGHDN, CDR2 FVKESK, per germline. The CDR3 spans 16 residues. This CDR3 reads CASSQVETGRHTEAFF. CDR3 bases: TGTGCCAGCAGCCAAGTAGAGACAGGGAGACACACTGAAGCTTTCTTT.

This clone appeared a single time. This chain joins TRBV11-2 and TRBJ2-7; TRBD2 matches 11 bases. The CDR3 has 19 amino acids. V was clipped by 5 bases and J by 2 bases; unmatched bases: 17. CDR1 is SGHAT, CDR2 FQNNGV, per germline. The CDR3: CASSESLTSGTPRAYEQYF. The CDR3, as DNA: TGTGCCAGCAGCGAAAGTTTGACTAGCGGGACCCCGAGGGCCTACGAGCAGTACTTC.

This rearrangement joins TRBV6-5 to TRBJ1-6, with 7 nucleotides matching TRBD1. This CDR3 is built from 15 residues. Germline lookup yields CDR1 MNHEY and CDR2 SVGAGI. V shed 6 bases, J shed 8 bases, and the junction held 10 bases outside the gene matches. The DNA for the CDR3 is TGTGCCAGCAGGCTATACCGGACAGGCGATTCACCCCTCCACTTT. This translates into CASRLYRTGDSPLHF.

The chain is built from TRBV19 and TRBJ1-1; 8 nucleotides align to TRBD1. Germline CDR1 and CDR2: LNHDA and SQIVND (reference sequence). The CDR3 has 12 amino acids. Losses at the gene ends were 9 bases for V and 7 bases for J; bases not matched to a gene: 7. Written as DNA, the CDR3 is TGTGCCAGCGACAGGGGTGGTGGTGAAGCTTTCTTT. Encoded protein: CASDRGGGEAFF.

CDR3 sequence reads: CASSLIFRGEQYF. The CDR3 bases are TGTGCCAGCAGCTTAATTTTTCGGGGCGAGCAGTACTTC. The V gene is TRBV7-2, the J gene TRBJ2-7; D possibly corresponds to TRBD2 (5 bases). The CDR3 totals 13 residues. V was trimmed by 2 bases and J by 6 bases, leaving 11 bases between them. CDR1 and CDR2 (germline): SGHTA, FQGNSA.

This rearrangement joins TRBV20-1 to TRBJ1-1, with TRBD1 as a possible D gene (6 bases). CDR1 is DFQATT and CDR2 is SNEGSKA in the germline V gene (reference sequence). CDR3 length: 10 residues. The V end lost 6 bases, the J end lost 11 bases, and 13 bases lay between the germline ends. This CDR3 is CSAAGEGAFF. The CDR3 region has the DNA TGCAGTGCCGCAGGGGAAGGGGCTTTCTTT.

This clone came up once. J is TRBJ1-1 and V is TRBV2; D unresolved. This CDR3 spans 13 amino acids. V lost 2 bases and J lost 5, with 9 bases in between. CDR1 and CDR2 (germline): SNHLY, FYNNEI. CDR3 bases: TGTGCCAGCAGTGAAAACTATGTGACTGAAGCTTTCTTT. This sequence encodes CASSENYVTEAFF.

This chain links TRBV7-9 with TRBJ2-7, with D perhaps TRBD2 (6 bases). The germline gives CDR1 SEHNR, CDR2 FQNEAQ (reference sequence). This CDR3 spans 15 amino acids. V was trimmed by 5 bases and J by 0 bases, leaving 14 bases between them. DNA of the CDR3: TGTGCCAGCAGCCTAGAGGGACTCCGCTCCTACGAGCAGTACTTC. This sequence encodes CASSLEGLRSYEQYF.

The V call is TRBV2, the J call TRBJ1-5; D is uncertain. In germline, CDR1 is SNHLY, CDR2 FYNNEI. Trimming pared 4 bases from V and 2 bases from J, leaving 9 bases between. This CDR3 has 14 amino acids. CDR3 protein: CASSVWRGNQPQHF. CDR3 nucleotide sequence: TGTGCCAGCAGTGTTTGGAGAGGCAATCAGCCCCAGCATTTT.

The V and J genes are TRBV21-1 and TRBJ2-5; TRBD2, the table's D call, was not compared with the DNA. TRBV21-1 is a documented pseudogene. This CDR3 comprises 15 residues. CDR3 DNA: TGTGCCAGCAGCAAGGGGGGGCGATCCCAAGGGACCCAGTACTTC. Translating it yields CASSKGGRSQGTQYF.

This chain uses TRBV11-2 with TRBJ2-3; a possible D gene is TRBD2 (6 bases). Trimming pared 3 bases from V and 1 base from J, leaving 14 bases between. The CDR3 is 16 amino acids. Germline values: CDR1 SGHAT, CDR2 FQNNGV. The CDR3, as DNA: TGTGCCAGCAGCTTTTTGGAGGGAGTGGGCACAGATACGCAGTATTTT. Its protein is CASSFLEGVGTDTQYF. Together with reference TRBV11-2 and TRBJ2-3, the CDR3 gives the full variable domain: EAGVAQSPRYKIIEKRQSVAFWCNPISGHATLYWYQQILGQGPKLLIQFQNNGVVDDSQLPKDRFSAERLKGVDSTLKIQPAKLEDSAVYLCASSFLEGVGTDTQYFGPGTRLTVL.

The V gene is TRBV7-6, the J gene TRBJ1-1; no definite D call. V dropped 1 base and J dropped 1 base, with 4 bases sitting between them. Germline values: CDR1 SGHVS, CDR2 FNYEAQ. The CDR3 contains 13 residues. Here the CDR3 DNA reads TGTGCCAGCAGCTTAGATCGGAACACTGAAGCTTTCTTT. The encoded protein is CASSLDRNTEAFF.

This chain uses TRBV5-1 with TRBJ1-1, with 7 bases fitting TRBD1. The germline V gene has CDR1 SGHRS and CDR2 YFSETQ. The V segment lost 5 bases and the J segment 8 bases; nucleotides outside the gene matches: 6. CDR3 size: 12 residues. The CDR3 coding sequence is TGCGCCAGCAGTTCATCAGGGGGGGAAGCTTTCTTT. Residues: CASSSSGGEAFF.

The chain's CDR3 is CASSRGPLGTSVSYEQYF. The CDR3 DNA follows: TGTGCCAGCAGCCGAGGTCCCCTAGGGACTAGCGTTTCCTACGAGCAGTACTTC. The chain couples TRBV14 to TRBJ2-7, with 10 bases identical to TRBD2. The CDR3 consists of 18 residues. V shed 4 bases and J 1 base; nucleotides not matched to a gene: 13. CDR1 is SGHDN, CDR2 FVKESK, per germline. Combining the CDR3 with reference TRBV14 and TRBJ2-7 gives the whole variable domain EAGVTQFPSHSVIEKGQTVTLRCDPISGHDNLYWYRRVMGKEIKFLLHFVKESKQDESGMPNNRFLAERTGGTYSTLKVQPAELEDSGVYFCASSRGPLGTSVSYEQYFGPGTRLTVT.

The chain joins TRBV5-4 to TRBJ2-3; TRBD2 matches at 10 bases. Unmatched junction bases numbered 5, after V lost 4 bases and J lost 3 bases. The germline V gene has CDR1 SGHNT and CDR2 YYREEE (reference sequence). CDR3 length: 15 residues. The CDR3 bases are TGTGCCAGCAGCCCAGGACTAGCGGAGACAGATACGCAGTATTTT. Protein: CASSPGLAETDTQYF. The whole variable domain, filled in from reference TRBV5-4 and TRBJ2-3, reads ETGVTQSPTHLIKTRGQQVTLRCSSQSGHNTVSWYQQALGQGPQFIFQYYREEENGRGNFPPRFSGLQFPNYSSELNVNALELDDSALYLCASSPGLAETDTQYFGPGTRLTVL.

J is TRBJ1-2 and V is TRBV30; TRBD1 might be the D (5 bases). The length of the CDR3 is 14 residues. The germline V gene has CDR1 GTSNPN and CDR2 SVGIG (reference sequence). V lost 1 base and J lost 1, with 10 bases in between. CDR3 residues: CAWSGSGINYGYTF. In DNA, the CDR3 is TGTGCCTGGAGTGGCTCAGGGATTAACTATGGCTACACCTTC.

The gene calls are TRBV6-6 and TRBJ1-5, with D maybe TRBD1 (6 bases). The CDR3 extends over 15 amino acids. Germline CDR1 is MNHNY and CDR2 is SVGAGI (reference sequence). The V end was cut by 5 bases, the J end by 2 bases, with 13 bases between. The chain's CDR3 is CASSQNRAGNQPQHF. The CDR3 region has the DNA TGTGCCAGCAGTCAGAACAGGGCGGGCAATCAGCCCCAGCATTTT.

This chain joins TRBV5-1 and TRBJ1-2; a weak D match, TRBD1 (6 bases). Trimming cost V 4 bases and J 2 bases, with 18 bases left between them. Germline CDR1 SGHRS, CDR2 YFSETQ. The CDR3 is 16 residues long. The chain's CDR3 is CASSEGTGNRNYGYTF. The CDR3 DNA reads TGCGCCAGCAGCGAAGGTACAGGGAATCGAAACTATGGCTACACCTTC.

The chain is built from TRBV6-1 and TRBJ2-1; TRBD2 aligns across 10 bases. The germline V gene has CDR1 MNHNS and CDR2 SASEGT. V lost 7 bases to trimming and J lost 5 bases; unmatched junction nucleotides: 8. There are 15 residues in the CDR3. The CDR3 here is CASKLLTSGNNEQFF. Here the CDR3 DNA reads TGTGCCAGCAAGTTACTAACTAGCGGGAACAATGAGCAGTTCTTC.

CDR3 residues: CASSFRTGGQETQYF. Written as DNA, the CDR3 is TGCGCCAGCAGCTTCCGTACAGGGGGCCAAGAGACCCAGTACTTC. The chain carries TRBV5-1 and TRBJ2-5, with TRBD1 matching over 8 bases. After removal of 2 bases from V and 1 base from J, the junction contained 4 bases not matched to a gene. Germline V gene data show CDR1 as SGHRS and CDR2 as YFSETQ. The CDR3 spans 15 residues.

The J gene is TRBJ1-1, the V gene TRBV28; TRBD1 matches at 7 bases. V shed 7 bases and J 6 bases; nucleotides not matched to a gene: 11. In germline, CDR1 is MDHEN, CDR2 SYDVKM. This CDR3 has 14 residues. CDR3 in amino acids: CASINAGTVPEAFF. The CDR3 coding sequence is TGTGCCAGCATTAACGCAGGGACAGTTCCTGAAGCTTTCTTT. The full variable domain, in which reference TRBV28 and TRBJ1-1 provide the parts outside the CDR3, is DVKVTQSSRYLVKRTGEKVFLECVQDMDHENMFWYRQDPGLGLRLIYFSYDVKMKEKGDIPEGYSVSREKKERFSLILESASTNQTSMYLCASINAGTVPEAFFGQGTRLTVV.

The J gene is TRBJ2-1, the V gene TRBV9; 9 nucleotides align to TRBD1. CDR1 and CDR2 (germline): SGDLS, YYNGEE. The CDR3 spans 15 residues. V dropped 6 bases and J dropped 4; count of bases not matched to a gene: 8. In DNA form, the CDR3 reads TGTGCCAGCACCGGGGGGACAGGGAAGTACAATGAGCAGTTCTTC. It encodes CASTGGTGKYNEQFF. Complete variable domain (other parts from reference TRBV9 and TRBJ2-1): DSGVTQTPKHLITATGQRVTLRCSPRSGDLSVYWYQQSLDQGLQFLIQYYNGEERAKGNILERFSAQQFPDLHSELNLSSLELGDSALYFCASTGGTGKYNEQFFGPGTRLTVL.

CDR3 amino acids: CAWSLPGEWVNTQYF. CDR3 coding DNA: TGTGCCTGGAGTCTTCCGGGGGAGTGGGTAAATACGCAGTATTTT. This chain uses TRBV30 with TRBJ2-3; D is perhaps TRBD2 (6 bases). The CDR3 is made up of 15 amino acids. V lost 2 bases and J 7 bases, leaving 19 bases between the germline ends. Germline V lookup: CDR1 GTSNPN, CDR2 SVGIG (reference sequence).

The chain combines TRBV19 with TRBJ1-1, with D perhaps TRBD1 (5 bases). The V gene lost 2 bases and the J gene lost 7 bases, with 11 bases spanning the gap. Germline CDR1 is LNHDA and CDR2 is SQIVND (reference sequence). This CDR3 is 13 amino acids long. CDR3 in amino acids: CASSIQGRHEAFF. CDR3 DNA sequence: TGTGCCAGTAGTATACAGGGCCGTCATGAAGCTTTCTTT.

The gene calls are TRBV18 and TRBJ1-2; tentatively, D is TRBD1 (6 bases). Trimming left V 3 bases short and J 4 bases short, with 15 bases between. The germline gives CDR1 KGHSH, CDR2 LQKENI. This CDR3 is built from 15 residues. CDR3 DNA: TGTGCCAGCTCACCGACAGGTCGGCAAGGCTATGGCTACACCTTC. Protein: CASSPTGRQGYGYTF.